This TCR beta chain was observed in a study of blood T cell repertoires in COVID-19 (dated by TCRdb to 2018 to 2020). With regard to the full study: Collaborator samples came from the United States, Italy and Spain and covered acute and convalescent phases of COVID-19. The material from the prospective study consisted of cDNA or gDNA derived from T cells, B-cell-depleted T cells, or PBMCs. Subjects who had been exposed to COVID-19, were actively infected with it, or had recovered from it provided the deeply sampled blood TCRbeta repertoires that made up the dataset. A freely available public database, intended as a resource for researchers studying the immune response to SARS-CoV-2, is where the repertoires were released. The samples were drawn from two sources: the first 160 participants of the ongoing ImmuneRACE study, and 1,000 to 1,500 subjects contributed by 6 global collaborators. A de-identified subject ID, COVID-19 status, age in years and sex were almost always included in the sample metadata. Where HLA class I and class II types were available, the types were taken from metadata supplied by the sample provider, not from assay-based typing.

TCRbeta CDR3 regions were amplified from genomic DNA by means of the immunoSEQ Assay, a bias-controlled multiplex PCR. The authors' pipeline ran thus. Within the assay, amplification of reference gene primers was used to estimate how many nucleated cells each sample contained. To quantify the absolute abundance of each unique TCRbeta CDR3 rearrangement, sequence reads were collapsed and filtered. Productive Simpson clonality was computed per sample as the square root of Simpson's diversity index over productive rearrangements. This immuneACCESS table, as held by TCRdb, lists in-frame sequences with V and J called but not all clones. Of the missing ones, under half trace to an unresolved V gene in checked studies; the others have no known cause. That table furnishes V, J and clone size, whereas the DNA furnished D and trimming. The sample contains around 64,000 clones, around 91% of them found a single time. The top ten clones comprise 6.5% to 9.5% of the sample.

Findings and caveats that apply to the study as a whole: The amount of clinical and demographic metadata varied by source and participant and was provided uncurated.

About this clone: The specificity of this receptor is unknown. No much larger clone exists at a distance of one base, and base qualities are not known.

Each collaborating institution followed its own protocols to collect whole blood in K2EDTA tubes. For TCRbeta analysis, collaborators shipped samples in one of three forms: frozen whole blood, isolated PBMCs, or DNA extracted from either of those sample types. Relative to germline, V is missing 5 bases and J is missing 5 bases, with 7 bases of the junction outside any gene match. As encoded in the germline V gene (reference sequence), CDR1 is PRHDT while CDR2 is FYEKMQ. The CDR3 goes from the cysteine to the phenylalanine over 14 residues. Of the read, only the CDR3 DNA is kept; its 42 bases are in frame from base 1.

The chain uses TRBV13 and TRBJ2-5; 8 middle bases align to TRBD2. The sequence was collected from a human donor in a cohort sampled during active COVID-19. The sequencing input was peripheral blood. The CDR3 region: CASSRSGGRETQYF. The base sequence is TGTGCCAGCAGCCGGAGCGGGGGTAGGGAGACCCAGTACTTC.